This TCR beta chain came from a study of cytomegalovirus exposure and HLA in healthy donors. General study findings and limits: On later analysis, the bulk of CMV-associated TCR beta chains appeared to be HLA-restricted. According to the study, roughly 160 TCR beta chains were cytomegalovirus-associated.

Nominally healthy donors were sampled, though unrecorded immune exposures were likely. Turning to this clone: Its specificity is not known.

This PCR relied on a set of 60 Vbeta primers and 13 Jbeta primers. Original data processing: As a later analysis found, there were approximately 80 million unique TCR beta chains, of which roughly 11 million were shared. Clones were sequenced by immunoSEQ multiplex PCR, and TCRdb holds only the in-frame ones, with some missing. That table furnishes V, J and clone size, whereas the DNA furnished D and trimming. The repertoire consists of 180,000 or so clones, with approximately 80% occurring once and the leading ten covering around 0.71%. CDR1 is MDHEN and CDR2 is SYDVKM in the germline V gene. The CDR3 runs to 14 residues. The junction had 6 bases not matched to a gene; V was cut back by 6 bases and J by 7 bases.

This chain joins TRBV28 and TRBJ1-6; TRBD1 aligns across 7 bases. Sequencing was performed on PBMCs. The sequence was obtained from a female donor in good health and CMV-seronegative. The CDR3 bases are TGTGCCAGCAGCCCAGGGGGAAGGAATTCACCCCTCCACTTT. Amino acids: CASSPGGRNSPLHF.